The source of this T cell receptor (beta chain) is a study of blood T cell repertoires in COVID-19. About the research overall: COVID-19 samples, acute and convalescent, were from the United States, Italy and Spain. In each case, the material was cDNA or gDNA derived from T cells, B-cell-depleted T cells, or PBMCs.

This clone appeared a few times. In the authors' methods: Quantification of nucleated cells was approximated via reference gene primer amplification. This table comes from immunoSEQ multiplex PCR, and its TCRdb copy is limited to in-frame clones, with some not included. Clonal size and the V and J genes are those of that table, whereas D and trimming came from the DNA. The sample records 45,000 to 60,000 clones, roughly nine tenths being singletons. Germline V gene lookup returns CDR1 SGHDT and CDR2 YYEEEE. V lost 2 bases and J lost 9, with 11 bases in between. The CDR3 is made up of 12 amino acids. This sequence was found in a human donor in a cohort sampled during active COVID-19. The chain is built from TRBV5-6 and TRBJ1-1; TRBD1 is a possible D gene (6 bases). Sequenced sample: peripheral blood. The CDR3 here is CASSFGGPKAFF. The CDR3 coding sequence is TGTGCCAGCAGCTTCGGGGGGCCAAAAGCTTTCTTT. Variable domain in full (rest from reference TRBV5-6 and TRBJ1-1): DAGVTQSPTHLIKTRGQQVTLRCSPKSGHDTVSWYQQALGQGPQFIFQYYEEEERQRGNFPDRFSGHQFPNYSSELNVNALLLGDSALYLCASSFGGPKAFFGQGTRLTVV.